This paragraph reports one T cell receptor beta chain. Its antigen is currently unknown. This entry comes from a study of OX40 agonist ivuxolimab in advanced cancers. Whole-study context: Antecedent anti-PD-1, anti-PD-L1 or anti-CTLA-4 therapy was permissible, with 30% to 50% having received some.

Study observations and caveats: Doses of 0.1 to 3.0 mg/kg were accompanied by clonal expansion of CD4+ and CD8+ blood T cells by week 6. Among T cells, CD8+ cells averaged more expanded clones than CD4+ cells.

Only in-frame clones appear in the TCRdb table, and some are missing; sequencing was by immunoSEQ multiplex PCR. This sample yields about 76,000 clones, of which about 88% are seen a single time; about 2.6% belongs to the top ten. The source of this sequence is an adult with an advanced solid tumor such as melanoma, head and neck, liver or kidney cancer. The specimen was CD4+ or CD8+ T cells sorted from blood, collected in a trial of the OX40 agonist ivuxolimab.

CDR3 residues: CASSLAQNSPLHF. The CDR3 DNA sequence: TGTGCCAGCAGCTTAGCACAGAATTCACCCCTCCACTTT. The chain links TRBV7-9 to TRBJ1-6; no clear D. The CDR3 totals 13 residues. The V gene lost 0 bases and the J gene lost 7 bases, with 4 bases spanning the gap. Germline CDR1 is SEHNR and CDR2 is FQNEAQ (reference sequence).